Reported below is one T cell receptor (beta chain). The antigen is unknown. This CDR3 is built from 16 residues. CDR1 and CDR2 (germline): SGHRS, YFSETQ. cDNA was produced in eight separate reactions per sample. After re-calling the 5' RACE reads, TCRdb lists one entry per CDR3 protein, DNA absent. Here the sample table reports roughly 320,000 distinct CDR3 sequences. The data originate from a study of monozygotic twins with inflammatory bowel disease. Study-wide findings and caveats: IBD patients had lower TCRbeta diversity (inverse Simpson) than healthy co-twins. The results supported no single strong signal or clonotype associated with IBD.

Sequenced: blood. V is TRBV5-1 and J is TRBJ1-6; TCRdb lists TRBD1, though no DNA is available to test this call. This sequence originates from a human donor with ulcerative colitis or Crohn's disease, or a healthy co-twin of an affected twin (not recorded which). CDR3 region: CASSLEVGARNSPLHF.